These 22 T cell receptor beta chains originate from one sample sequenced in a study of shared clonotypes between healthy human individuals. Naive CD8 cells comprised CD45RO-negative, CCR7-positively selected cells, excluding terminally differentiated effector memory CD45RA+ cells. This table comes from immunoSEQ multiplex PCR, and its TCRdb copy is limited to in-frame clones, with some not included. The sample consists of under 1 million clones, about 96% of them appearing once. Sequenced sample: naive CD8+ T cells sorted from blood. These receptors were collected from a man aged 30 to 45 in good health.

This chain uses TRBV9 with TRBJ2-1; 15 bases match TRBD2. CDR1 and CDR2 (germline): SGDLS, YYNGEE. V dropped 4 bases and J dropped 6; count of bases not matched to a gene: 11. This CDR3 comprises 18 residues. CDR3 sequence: CASSPGLAGGPLSNEQFF. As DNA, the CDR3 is TGTGCCAGCAGCCCCGGACTAGCGGGAGGGCCCTTGTCCAATGAGCAGTTCTTC.

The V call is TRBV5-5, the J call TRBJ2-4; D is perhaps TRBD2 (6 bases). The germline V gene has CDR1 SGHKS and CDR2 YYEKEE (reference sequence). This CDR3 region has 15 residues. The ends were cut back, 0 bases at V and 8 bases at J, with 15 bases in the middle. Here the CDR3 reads CASSLGWGGGDIQYF. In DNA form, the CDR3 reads TGTGCCAGCAGCTTGGGATGGGGAGGTGGGGACATTCAGTACTTC.

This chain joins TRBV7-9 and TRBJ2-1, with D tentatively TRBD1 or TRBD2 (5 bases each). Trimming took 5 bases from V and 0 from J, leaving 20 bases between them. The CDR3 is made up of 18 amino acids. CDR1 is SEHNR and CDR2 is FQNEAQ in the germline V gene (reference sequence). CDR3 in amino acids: CASSIPMGPLSSYNEQFF. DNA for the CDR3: TGTGCCAGCAGCATACCAATGGGACCGCTGAGCTCCTACAATGAGCAGTTCTTC.

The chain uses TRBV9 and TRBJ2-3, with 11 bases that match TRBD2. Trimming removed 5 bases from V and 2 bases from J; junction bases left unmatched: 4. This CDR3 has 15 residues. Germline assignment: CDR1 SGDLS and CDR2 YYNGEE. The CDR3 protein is CASSATSGITDTQYF. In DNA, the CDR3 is TGTGCCAGCAGTGCGACTAGCGGGATCACAGATACGCAGTATTTT.

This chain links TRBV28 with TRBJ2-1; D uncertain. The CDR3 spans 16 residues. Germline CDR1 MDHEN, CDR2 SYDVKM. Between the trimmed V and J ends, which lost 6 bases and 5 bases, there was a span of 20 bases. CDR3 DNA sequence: TGTGCCAGCAGCCCACTCCTCCGGTTCTACGACAATGAGCAGTTCTTC. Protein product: CASSPLLRFYDNEQFF. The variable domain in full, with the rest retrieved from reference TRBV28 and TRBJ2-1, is DVKVTQSSRYLVKRTGEKVFLECVQDMDHENMFWYRQDPGLGLRLIYFSYDVKMKEKGDIPEGYSVSREKKERFSLILESASTNQTSMYLCASSPLLRFYDNEQFFGPGTRLTVL.

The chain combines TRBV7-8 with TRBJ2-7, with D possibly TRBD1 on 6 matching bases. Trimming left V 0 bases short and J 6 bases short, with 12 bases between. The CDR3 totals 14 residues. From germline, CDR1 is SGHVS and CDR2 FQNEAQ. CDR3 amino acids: CASSLAGGVSEQYF. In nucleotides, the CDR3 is TGTGCCAGCAGCTTAGCAGGGGGAGTTAGCGAGCAGTACTTC.

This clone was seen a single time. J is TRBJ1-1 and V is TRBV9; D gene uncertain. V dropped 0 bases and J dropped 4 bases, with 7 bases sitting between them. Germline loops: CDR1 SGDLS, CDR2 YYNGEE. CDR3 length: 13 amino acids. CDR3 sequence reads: CASSVGPATEAFF. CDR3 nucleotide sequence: TGTGCCAGCAGCGTAGGACCGGCCACTGAAGCTTTCTTT. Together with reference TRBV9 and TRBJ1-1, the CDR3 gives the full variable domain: DSGVTQTPKHLITATGQRVTLRCSPRSGDLSVYWYQQSLDQGLQFLIQYYNGEERAKGNILERFSAQQFPDLHSELNLSSLELGDSALYFCASSVGPATEAFFGQGTRLTVV.

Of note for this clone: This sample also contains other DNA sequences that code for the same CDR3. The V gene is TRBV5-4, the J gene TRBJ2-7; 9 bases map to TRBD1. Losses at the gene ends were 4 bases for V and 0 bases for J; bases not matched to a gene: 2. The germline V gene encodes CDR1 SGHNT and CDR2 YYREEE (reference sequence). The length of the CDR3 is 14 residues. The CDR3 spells CASSLDRGSYEQYF. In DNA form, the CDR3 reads TGTGCCAGCAGCCTGGACAGGGGCTCCTACGAGCAGTACTTC.

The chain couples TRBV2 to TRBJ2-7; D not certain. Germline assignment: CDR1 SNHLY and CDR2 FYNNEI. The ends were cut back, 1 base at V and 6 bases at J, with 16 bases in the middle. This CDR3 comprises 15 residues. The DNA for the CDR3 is TGTGCCAGCAGTGAAGGTTGGCAGTGGAAAGGCGAGCAGTACTTC. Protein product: CASSEGWQWKGEQYF.

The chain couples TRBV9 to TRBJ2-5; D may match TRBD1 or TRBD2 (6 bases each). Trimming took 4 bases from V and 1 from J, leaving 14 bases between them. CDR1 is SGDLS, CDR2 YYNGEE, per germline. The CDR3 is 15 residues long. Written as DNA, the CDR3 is TGTGCCAGCAGCCAAGGTGGGGGGCTCCAAGAGACCCAGTACTTC. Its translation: CASSQGGGLQETQYF. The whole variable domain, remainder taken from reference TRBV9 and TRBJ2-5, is DSGVTQTPKHLITATGQRVTLRCSPRSGDLSVYWYQQSLDQGLQFLIQYYNGEERAKGNILERFSAQQFPDLHSELNLSSLELGDSALYFCASSQGGGLQETQYFGPGTRLLVL.

As DNA, the CDR3 is TGCGCCAGCAGCCAAAGACTAGCGGGAGATCGCGAGCAGTACTTC. This translates into CASSQRLAGDREQYF. The V call is TRBV4-1, the J call TRBJ2-7, with TRBD2 matching 12 bases. After removal of 2 bases from V and 6 bases from J, the junction contained 5 bases not matched to a gene. The CDR3 has 15 residues. Germline V gene lookup returns CDR1 MGHRA and CDR2 YSYEKL.

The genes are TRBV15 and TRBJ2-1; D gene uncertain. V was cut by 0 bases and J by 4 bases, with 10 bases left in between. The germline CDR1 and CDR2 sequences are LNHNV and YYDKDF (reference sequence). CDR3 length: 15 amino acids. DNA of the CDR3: TGTGCCACCAGCAGAGATCGAAACGGTTACAATGAGCAGTTCTTC. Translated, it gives CATSRDRNGYNEQFF.

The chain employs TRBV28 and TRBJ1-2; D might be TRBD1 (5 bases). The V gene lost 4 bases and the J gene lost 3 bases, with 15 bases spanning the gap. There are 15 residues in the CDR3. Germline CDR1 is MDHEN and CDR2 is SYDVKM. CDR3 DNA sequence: TGTGCCAGCAGTTACGTCGACAGAAACCACTATGGCTACACCTTC. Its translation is CASSYVDRNHYGYTF.

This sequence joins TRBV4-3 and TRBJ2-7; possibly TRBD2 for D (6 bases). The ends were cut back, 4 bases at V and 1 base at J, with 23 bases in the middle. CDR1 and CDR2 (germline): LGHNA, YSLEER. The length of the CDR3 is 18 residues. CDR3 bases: TGCGCCAGCAGCCTAGGATTCATCCCCGGGACTGGATCCTACGAGCAGTACTTC. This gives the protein CASSLGFIPGTGSYEQYF.

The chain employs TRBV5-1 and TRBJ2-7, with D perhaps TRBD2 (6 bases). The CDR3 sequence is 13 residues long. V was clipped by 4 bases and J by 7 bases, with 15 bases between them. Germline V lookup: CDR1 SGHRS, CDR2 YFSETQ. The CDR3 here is CASSAESGVEQYF. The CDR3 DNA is TGCGCCAGCAGCGCCGAGTCGGGGGTTGAGCAGTACTTC. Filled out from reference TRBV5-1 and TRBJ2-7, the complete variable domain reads KAGVTQTPRYLIKTRGQQVTLSCSPISGHRSVSWYQQTPGQGLQFLFEYFSETQRNKGNFPGRFSGRQFSNSRSEMNVSTLELGDSALYLCASSAESGVEQYFGPGTRLTVT.

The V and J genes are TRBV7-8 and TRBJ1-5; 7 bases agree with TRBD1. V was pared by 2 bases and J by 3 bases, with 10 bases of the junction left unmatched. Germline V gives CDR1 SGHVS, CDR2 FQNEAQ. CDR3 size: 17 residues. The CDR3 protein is CASSLSPLGQVNQPQHF. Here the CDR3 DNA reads TGTGCCAGCAGCTTATCCCCCCTTGGACAGGTCAATCAGCCCCAGCATTTT. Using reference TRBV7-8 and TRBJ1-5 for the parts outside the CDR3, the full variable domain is GAGVSQSPRYKVAKRGQDVALRCDPISGHVSLFWYQQALGQGPEFLTYFQNEAQLDKSGLPSDRFFAERPEGSVSTLKIQRTQQEDSAVYLCASSLSPLGQVNQPQHFGDGTRLSIL.

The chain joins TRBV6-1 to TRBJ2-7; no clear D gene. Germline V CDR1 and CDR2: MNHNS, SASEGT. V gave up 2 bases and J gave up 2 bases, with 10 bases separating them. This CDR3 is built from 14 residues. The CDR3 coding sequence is TGTGCCAGCAGTGAATTGGACGAAACCTACGAGCAGTACTTC. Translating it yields CASSELDETYEQYF.

CDR3 in DNA: TGTGCCTGGAGTGTAAAGAACACTGAAGCTTTCTTT. Its protein is CAWSVKNTEAFF. The chain is built from TRBV30 and TRBJ1-1; D gene ambiguous. The CDR3 covers 12 residues. Deletions cut 0 bases from V and 1 base from J, with 3 bases between. CDR1 is GTSNPN, CDR2 SVGIG, per germline (reference sequence).

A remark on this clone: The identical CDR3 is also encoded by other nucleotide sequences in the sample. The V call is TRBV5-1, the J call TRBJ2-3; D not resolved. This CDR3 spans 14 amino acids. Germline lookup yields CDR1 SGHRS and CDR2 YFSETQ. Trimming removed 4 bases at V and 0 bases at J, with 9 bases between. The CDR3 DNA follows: TGCGCCAGCAGCCTGAGAGGTAGCACAGATACGCAGTATTTT. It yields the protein CASSLRGSTDTQYF.

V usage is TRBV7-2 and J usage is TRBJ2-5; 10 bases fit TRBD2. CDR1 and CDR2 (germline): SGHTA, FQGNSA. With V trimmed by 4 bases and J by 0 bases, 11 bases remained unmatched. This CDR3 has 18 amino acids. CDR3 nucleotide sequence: TGTGCCAGCAGCTCAAACTCAATACTAGCGGGATACCAAGAGACCCAGTACTTC. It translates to CASSSNSILAGYQETQYF.

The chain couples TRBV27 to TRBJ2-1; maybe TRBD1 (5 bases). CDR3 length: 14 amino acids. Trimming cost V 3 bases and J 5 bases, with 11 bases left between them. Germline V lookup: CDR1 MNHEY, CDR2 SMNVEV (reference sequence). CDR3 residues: CASSLSREDNEQFF. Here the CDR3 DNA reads TGTGCCAGCAGTTTGAGCAGGGAAGACAATGAGCAGTTCTTC.

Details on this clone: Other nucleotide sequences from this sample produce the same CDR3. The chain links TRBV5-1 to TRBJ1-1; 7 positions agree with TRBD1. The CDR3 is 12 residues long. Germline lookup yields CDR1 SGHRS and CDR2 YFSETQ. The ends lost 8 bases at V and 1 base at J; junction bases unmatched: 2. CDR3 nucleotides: TGCGCCAGTCGGACAGGGAACACTGAAGCTTTCTTT. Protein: CASRTGNTEAFF.